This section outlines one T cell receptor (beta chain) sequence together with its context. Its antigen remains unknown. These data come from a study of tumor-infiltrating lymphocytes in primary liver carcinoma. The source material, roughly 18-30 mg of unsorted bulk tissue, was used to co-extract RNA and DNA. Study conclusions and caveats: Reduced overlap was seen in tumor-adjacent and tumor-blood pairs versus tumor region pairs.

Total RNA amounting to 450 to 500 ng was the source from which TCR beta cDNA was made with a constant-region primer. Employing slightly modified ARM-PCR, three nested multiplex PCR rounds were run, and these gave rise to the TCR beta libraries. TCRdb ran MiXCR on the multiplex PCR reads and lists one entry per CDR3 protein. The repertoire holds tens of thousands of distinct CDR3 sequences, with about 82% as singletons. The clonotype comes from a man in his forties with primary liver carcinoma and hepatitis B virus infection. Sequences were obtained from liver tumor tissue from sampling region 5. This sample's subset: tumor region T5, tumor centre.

The CDR3 is CASSQGLPYPDMQHF. The DNA for the CDR3 is TGCGCCAGCAGCCAAGGTCTTCCCTACCCAGATATGCAGCATTTT. The V call is TRBV4-1, the J call TRBJ2-3; D ambiguous. The DNA end is a closer match to TRBJ1-5, so the J assignment may be wrong. The CDR3 length is 15 residues. Germline lookup yields CDR1 MGHRA and CDR2 YSYEKL.